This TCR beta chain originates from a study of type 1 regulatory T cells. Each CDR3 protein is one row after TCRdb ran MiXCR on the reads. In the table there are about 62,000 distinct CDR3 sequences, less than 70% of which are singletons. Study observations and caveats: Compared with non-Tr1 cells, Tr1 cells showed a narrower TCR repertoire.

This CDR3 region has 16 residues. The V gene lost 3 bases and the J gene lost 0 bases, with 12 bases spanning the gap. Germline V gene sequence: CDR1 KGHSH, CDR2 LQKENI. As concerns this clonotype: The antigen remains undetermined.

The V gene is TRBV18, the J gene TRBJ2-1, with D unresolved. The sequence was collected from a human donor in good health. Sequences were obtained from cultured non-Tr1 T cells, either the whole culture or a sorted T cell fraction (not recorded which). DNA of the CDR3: TGTGCCAGCTCACCTGGCGGCACAAGCTCCTACAATGAGCAGTTCTTC. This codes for CASSPGGTSSYNEQFF.